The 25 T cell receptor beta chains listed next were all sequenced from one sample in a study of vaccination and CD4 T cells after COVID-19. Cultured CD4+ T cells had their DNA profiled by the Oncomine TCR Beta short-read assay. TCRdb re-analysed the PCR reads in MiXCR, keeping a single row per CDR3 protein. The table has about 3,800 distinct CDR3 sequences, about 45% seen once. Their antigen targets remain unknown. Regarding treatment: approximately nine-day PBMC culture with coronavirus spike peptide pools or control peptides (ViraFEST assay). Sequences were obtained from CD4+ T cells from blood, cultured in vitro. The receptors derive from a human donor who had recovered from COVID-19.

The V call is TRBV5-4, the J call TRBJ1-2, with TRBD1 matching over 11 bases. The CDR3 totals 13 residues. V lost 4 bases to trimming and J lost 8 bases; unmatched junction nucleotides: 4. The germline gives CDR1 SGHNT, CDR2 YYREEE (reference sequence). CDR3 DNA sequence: TGTGCCAGCAGCGTGGACAGGGGGCACGGCTACACCTTC. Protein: CASSVDRGHGYTF.

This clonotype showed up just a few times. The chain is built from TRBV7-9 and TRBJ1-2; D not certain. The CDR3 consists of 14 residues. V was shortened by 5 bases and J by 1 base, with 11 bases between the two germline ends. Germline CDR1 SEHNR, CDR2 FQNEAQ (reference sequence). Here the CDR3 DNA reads TGTGCCAGCAGCAAGGACCCCTTTAACTATGGCTACACCTTC. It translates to CASSKDPFNYGYTF.

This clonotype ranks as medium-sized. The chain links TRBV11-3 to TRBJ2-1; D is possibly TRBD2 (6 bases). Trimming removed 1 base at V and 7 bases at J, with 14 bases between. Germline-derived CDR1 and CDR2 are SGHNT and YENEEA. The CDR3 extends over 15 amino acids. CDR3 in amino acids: CASSLGREMWNEQFF. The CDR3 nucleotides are TGTGCCAGCAGCTTAGGACGGGAGATGTGGAATGAGCAGTTCTTC.

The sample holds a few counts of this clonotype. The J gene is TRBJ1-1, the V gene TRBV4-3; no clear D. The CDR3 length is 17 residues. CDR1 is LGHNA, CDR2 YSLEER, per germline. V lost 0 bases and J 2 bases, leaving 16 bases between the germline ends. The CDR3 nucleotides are TGCGCCAGCAGCCAAGATCTCGGTGGATTTTTAAACACTGAAGCTTTCTTT. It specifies CASSQDLGGFLNTEAFF.

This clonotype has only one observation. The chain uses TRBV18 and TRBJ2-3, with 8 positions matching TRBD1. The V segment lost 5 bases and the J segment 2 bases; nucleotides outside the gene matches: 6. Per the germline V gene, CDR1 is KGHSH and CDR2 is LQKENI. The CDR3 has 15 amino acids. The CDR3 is CASSSRTGYTDTQYF. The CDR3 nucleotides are TGTGCCAGCTCATCGCGGACAGGGTACACAGATACGCAGTATTTT.

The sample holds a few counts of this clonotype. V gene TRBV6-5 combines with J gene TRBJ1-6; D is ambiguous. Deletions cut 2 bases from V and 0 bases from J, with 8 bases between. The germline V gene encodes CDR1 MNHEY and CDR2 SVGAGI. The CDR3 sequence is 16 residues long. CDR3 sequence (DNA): TGTGCCAGCAGTTACGACGGGAGCTCCTATAATTCACCCCTCCACTTT. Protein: CASSYDGSSYNSPLHF.

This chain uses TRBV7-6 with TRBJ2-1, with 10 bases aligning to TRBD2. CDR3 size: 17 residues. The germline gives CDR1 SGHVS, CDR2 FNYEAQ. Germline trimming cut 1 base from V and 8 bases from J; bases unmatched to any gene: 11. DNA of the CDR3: TGTGCCAGCAGCTTAGGAAGGCTAGCGGGGGAGAGCGATGAGCAGTTCTTC. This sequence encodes CASSLGRLAGESDEQFF.

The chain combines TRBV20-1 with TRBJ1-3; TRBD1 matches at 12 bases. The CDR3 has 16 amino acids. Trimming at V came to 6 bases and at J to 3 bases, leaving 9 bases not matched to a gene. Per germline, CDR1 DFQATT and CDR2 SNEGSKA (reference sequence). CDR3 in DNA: TGCAGTGCCGTGCCGGGACAGGGGGCTGGTGGAAACACCATATATTTT. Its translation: CSAVPGQGAGGNTIYF.

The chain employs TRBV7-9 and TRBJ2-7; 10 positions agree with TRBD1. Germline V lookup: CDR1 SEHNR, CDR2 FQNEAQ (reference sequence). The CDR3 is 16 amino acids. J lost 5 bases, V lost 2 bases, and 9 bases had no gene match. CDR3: CASSLSPDRGHHEQYF. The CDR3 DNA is TGTGCCAGCAGCTTATCCCCAGACAGGGGGCATCACGAGCAGTACTTC.

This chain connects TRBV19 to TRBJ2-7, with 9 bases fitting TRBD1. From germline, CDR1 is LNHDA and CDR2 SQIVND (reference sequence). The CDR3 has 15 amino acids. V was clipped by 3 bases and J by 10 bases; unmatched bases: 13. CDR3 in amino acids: CASSIFRDRALHQYF. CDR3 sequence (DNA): TGTGCCAGTAGTATTTTCCGGGACAGGGCTCTTCACCAGTACTTC.

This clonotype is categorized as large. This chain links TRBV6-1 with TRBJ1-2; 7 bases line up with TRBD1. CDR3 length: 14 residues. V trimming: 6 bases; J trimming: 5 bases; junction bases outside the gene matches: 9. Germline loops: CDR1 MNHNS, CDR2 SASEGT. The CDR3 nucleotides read TGTGCCAGCAGCTCCGACAGGGCCCCTTATGGCTACACCTTC. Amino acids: CASSSDRAPYGYTF.

CDR3 in amino acids: CASSQVRNEQFF. The CDR3 coding sequence is TGCGCCAGCAGCCAAGTGCGCAATGAGCAGTTCTTC. The V call is TRBV4-1, the J call TRBJ2-1; D not resolved. V lost 1 base and J lost 6, with 4 bases in between. CDR1 MGHRA and CDR2 YSYEKL come from the germline V gene. The length of the CDR3 is 12 residues.

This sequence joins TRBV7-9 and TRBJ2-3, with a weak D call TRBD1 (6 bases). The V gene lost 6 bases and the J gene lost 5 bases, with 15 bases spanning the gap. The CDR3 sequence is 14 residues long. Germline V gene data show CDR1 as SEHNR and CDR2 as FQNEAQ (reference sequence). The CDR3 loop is CASRKAGVLDTQYF. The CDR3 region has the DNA TGTGCCAGCAGAAAAGCAGGGGTTTTAGATACGCAGTATTTT.

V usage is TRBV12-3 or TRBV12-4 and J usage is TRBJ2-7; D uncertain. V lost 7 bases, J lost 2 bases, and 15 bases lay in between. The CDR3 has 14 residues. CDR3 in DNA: TGTGCCAGCACCCACAACCAGGCACCCTACGAGCAGTACTTC. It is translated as CASTHNQAPYEQYF.

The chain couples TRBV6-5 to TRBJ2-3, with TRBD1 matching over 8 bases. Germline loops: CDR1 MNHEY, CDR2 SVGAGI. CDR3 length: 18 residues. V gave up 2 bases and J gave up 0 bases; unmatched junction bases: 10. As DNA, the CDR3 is TGTGCCAGCAGTTACAAAGGGACAGGCTACACTAGCACAGATACGCAGTATTTT. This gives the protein CASSYKGTGYTSTDTQYF.

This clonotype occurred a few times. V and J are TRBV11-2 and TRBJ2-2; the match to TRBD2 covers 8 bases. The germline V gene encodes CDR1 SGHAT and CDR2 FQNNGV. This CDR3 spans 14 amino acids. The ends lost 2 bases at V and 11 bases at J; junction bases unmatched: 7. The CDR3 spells CASSLWREASELFF. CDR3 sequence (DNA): TGTGCCAGCAGCTTATGGCGGGAGGCCAGTGAGCTGTTTTTT.

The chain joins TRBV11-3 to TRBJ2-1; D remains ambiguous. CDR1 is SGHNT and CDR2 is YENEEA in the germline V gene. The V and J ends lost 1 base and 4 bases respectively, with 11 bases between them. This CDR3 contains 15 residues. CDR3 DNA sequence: TGTGCCAGCAGCTTAGGCTACCTAATTTACAATGAGCAGTTCTTC. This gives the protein CASSLGYLIYNEQFF.

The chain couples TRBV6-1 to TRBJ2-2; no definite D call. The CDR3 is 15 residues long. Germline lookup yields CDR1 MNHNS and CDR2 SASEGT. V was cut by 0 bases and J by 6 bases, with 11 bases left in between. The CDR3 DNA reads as TGTGCCAGCAGTGAAGCGGTGGAGTGGTCCGGGGAGCTGTTTTTT. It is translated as CASSEAVEWSGELFF.

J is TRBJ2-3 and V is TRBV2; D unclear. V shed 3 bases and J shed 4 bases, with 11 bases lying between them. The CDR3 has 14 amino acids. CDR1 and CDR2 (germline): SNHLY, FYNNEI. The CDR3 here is CASSELLESDTQYF. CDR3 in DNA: TGTGCCAGCAGTGAGCTTTTAGAATCAGATACGCAGTATTTT.

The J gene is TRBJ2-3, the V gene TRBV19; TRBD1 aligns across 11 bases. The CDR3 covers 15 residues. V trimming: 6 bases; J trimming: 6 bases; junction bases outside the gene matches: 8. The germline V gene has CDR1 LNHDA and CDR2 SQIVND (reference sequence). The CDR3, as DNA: TGTGCCAGTAGCTCGGACAGGGGGCCCTCGGATACGCAGTATTTT. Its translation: CASSSDRGPSDTQYF.

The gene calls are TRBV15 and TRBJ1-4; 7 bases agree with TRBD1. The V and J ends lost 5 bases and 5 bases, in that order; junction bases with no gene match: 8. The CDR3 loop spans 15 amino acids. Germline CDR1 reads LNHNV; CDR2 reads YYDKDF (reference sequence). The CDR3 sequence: CATSGQQGINEKLFF. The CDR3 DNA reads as TGTGCCACCAGCGGTCAACAGGGGATCAATGAAAAACTGTTTTTT.

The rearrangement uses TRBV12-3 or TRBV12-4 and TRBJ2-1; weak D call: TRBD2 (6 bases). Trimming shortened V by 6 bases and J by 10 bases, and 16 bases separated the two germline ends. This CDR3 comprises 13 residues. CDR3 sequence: CASRPGPGGEQFF. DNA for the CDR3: TGTGCCAGCAGACCGGGGCCTGGGGGGGAGCAGTTCTTC.

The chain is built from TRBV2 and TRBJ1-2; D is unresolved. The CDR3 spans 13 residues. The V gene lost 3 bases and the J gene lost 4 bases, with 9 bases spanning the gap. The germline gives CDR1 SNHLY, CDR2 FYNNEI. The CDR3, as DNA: TGTGCCAGCAGTGATTCCCCGGTCTATGGCTACACCTTC. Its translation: CASSDSPVYGYTF.

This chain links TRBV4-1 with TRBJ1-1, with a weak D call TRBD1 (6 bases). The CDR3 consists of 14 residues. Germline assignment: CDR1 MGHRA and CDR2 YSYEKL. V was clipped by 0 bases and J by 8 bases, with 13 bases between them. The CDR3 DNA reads TGCGCCAGCAGCCAAGATCTGTGGAGGGGGGAAGCTTTCTTT. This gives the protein CASSQDLWRGEAFF.

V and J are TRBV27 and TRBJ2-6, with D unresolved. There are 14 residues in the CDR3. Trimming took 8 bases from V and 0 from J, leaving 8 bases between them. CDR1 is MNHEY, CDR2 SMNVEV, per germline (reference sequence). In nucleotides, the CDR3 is TGTGCCAGCGGGCAGCCCTCTGGGGCCAACGTCCTGACTTTC. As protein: CASGQPSGANVLTF.